A selection of T cell receptor beta chains follows, all from one sample in a study of T cell responses to AZD1222 COVID-19 vaccine. Assay: immunoSEQ multiplex PCR; the TCRdb copy retains only in-frame clones and omits some. The table records about 160,000 clones, roughly 86% of them present only once. This specimen was peripheral blood, taken on day 0 of AZD1222 vaccination. Receptors were obtained from an adult in good health. The CDR3 runs from the conserved cysteine through the conserved F or W. D genes are given only for firm matches. Where a row states a size, it is once, few, many or the class of an expanded clone; other rows omit it.

j_call	v_call	clone_size	cdr3_length	d_call	cdr3_aa	cdr3_nt
TRBJ2-7	TRBV19	NA	14	TRBD1	CASSIGTGSYEQYF	TGTGCCAGTAGTATAGGGACAGGTTCCTACGAGCAGTACTTC
TRBJ1-5	TRBV19	NA	13	TRBD1	CASSLDRDQPQHF	TGTGCCAGTAGTCTAGACAGGGATCAGCCCCAGCATTTT
TRBJ1-3	TRBV27	NA	14	TRBD1	CASSPEQGGNTIYF	TGTGCCAGCAGCCCTGAACAGGGGGGAAACACCATATATTTT
TRBJ2-2	TRBV5-1	NA	15	TRBD2	CASSLRGGNTGELFF	TGCGCCAGCAGCCTCCGGGGGGGAAACACCGGGGAGCTGTTTTTT
TRBJ2-3	TRBV11-2	NA	16	TRBD2	CASSLALAESTDTQYF	TGTGCCAGCAGCTTAGCTCTAGCGGAGAGCACAGATACGCAGTATTTT
TRBJ1-5	TRBV24-1	NA	16	TRBD1	CATSDPGQGGNQPQHF	TGTGCCACCAGTGACCCTGGACAGGGAGGTAATCAGCCCCAGCATTTT
TRBJ1-3	TRBV4-1	NA	16	NA	CASSLSDRISGNTIYF	TGCGCCAGCAGCCTCTCGGACCGAATCTCTGGAAACACCATATATTTT
TRBJ1-4	TRBV5-5	few	14	TRBD1	CASSPGQVLEKLFF	TGTGCCAGCAGCCCGGGACAGGTACTCGAAAAACTGTTTTTT
TRBJ1-1	TRBV28	few	14	NA	CASSEGVMNTEAFF	TGTGCCAGCAGCGAGGGGGTAATGAACACTGAAGCTTTCTTT
TRBJ1-5	TRBV27	NA	15	NA	CASSPGDPSLRPQHF	TGTGCCAGCAGTCCTGGGGACCCTTCCCTGAGGCCCCAGCATTTT
TRBJ2-7	TRBV18	NA	14	NA	CASSPPGIAYEQYF	TGTGCCAGCTCACCACCAGGGATCGCCTACGAGCAGTACTTC
TRBJ1-2	TRBV24-1	NA	15	TRBD1	CATSDSRTGPNGYTF	TGTGCCACCAGTGATTCCAGGACAGGGCCCAATGGCTACACCTTC
TRBJ1-6	TRBV3-1/TRBV3-2	NA	15	NA	CASSPSSSYNSPLHF	TGTGCCAGCAGCCCCTCGAGCTCCTATAATTCACCCCTCCACTTT
TRBJ2-2	TRBV19	NA	14	NA	CASSRGGGTGELFF	TGTGCCAGTAGTAGGGGGGGCGGCACCGGGGAGCTGTTTTTT
TRBJ2-5	TRBV5-6	NA	16	NA	CASSLPTDREGETQYF	TGTGCCAGCAGCCTCCCGACGGACAGGGAGGGAGAGACCCAGTACTTC
TRBJ1-2	TRBV6-5	NA	12	NA	CASSYETYGYTF	TGTGCCAGCAGCTACGAAACTTATGGCTACACCTTC
TRBJ2-1	TRBV5-4	NA	14	NA	CASSLAGLYNEQFF	TGTGCCAGCAGCTTGGCCGGGCTTTACAATGAGCAGTTCTTC
TRBJ1-4	TRBV9	NA	15	NA	CASSVAWGKNEKLFF	TGTGCCAGCAGCGTAGCTTGGGGAAAGAATGAAAAACTGTTTTTT
TRBJ2-7	TRBV4-2	many	15	NA	CASSQDRWGQGEQYF	TGTGCCAGCAGCCAAGATAGGTGGGGCCAAGGCGAGCAGTACTTC
TRBJ1-4	TRBV10-2	NA	15	TRBD1	CASNNRGRTNEKLFF	TGCGCCAGCAATAACAGGGGGCGAACTAATGAAAAACTGTTTTTT
TRBJ1-5	TRBV24-1	NA	10	NA	CATDAWPQHF	TGTGCCACCGACGCATGGCCCCAGCATTTT
TRBJ2-5	TRBV6-5	NA	11	NA	CASRTLETQYF	TGTGCCAGCAGGACCTTAGAGACCCAGTACTTC
TRBJ1-4	TRBV11-2	NA	15	NA	CASSLGPTTNEKLFF	TGTGCCAGCAGCTTAGGGCCAACAACTAATGAAAAACTGTTTTTT
TRBJ2-3	TRBV9	few	17	NA	CASSVGPRPVGADTQYF	TGTGCCAGCAGCGTAGGTCCGAGGCCAGTCGGGGCAGATACGCAGTATTTT
TRBJ2-5	TRBV11-2	once	13	TRBD1	CASSVQGVETQYF	TGTGCCAGCAGCGTACAGGGGGTGGAGACCCAGTACTTC
TRBJ1-1	TRBV18	NA	15	NA	CASSPPDRPSTEAFF	TGTGCCAGCTCACCCCCCGACAGGCCGAGCACTGAAGCTTTCTTT
TRBJ1-4	TRBV28	NA	15	NA	CASSAAWGVSEKLFF	TGTGCCAGCAGCGCCGCGTGGGGGGTCTCTGAAAAACTGTTTTTT
TRBJ1-1	TRBV28	NA	15	NA	CASRSSEGRNTEAFF	TGTGCCAGCAGATCCTCGGAGGGTCGGAACACTGAAGCTTTCTTT
TRBJ1-1	TRBV5-5	NA	14	NA	CASSSVSGNTEAFF	TGTGCCAGCAGCTCGGTGTCCGGGAACACTGAAGCTTTCTTT
TRBJ2-7	TRBV27	NA	15	NA	CASSLWADYGYEQYF	TGTGCCAGCAGTTTATGGGCAGACTACGGCTACGAGCAGTACTTC
TRBJ1-5	TRBV6-6	NA	14	TRBD1	CASTRTGPNQPQHF	TGTGCCAGCACGAGGACAGGGCCCAATCAGCCCCAGCATTTT
TRBJ2-1	TRBV5-1	NA	16	TRBD2	CASRPGTSGGRNEQFF	TGCGCCAGCAGACCCGGGACTAGCGGGGGGAGGAATGAGCAGTTCTTC
TRBJ2-2	TRBV28	NA	19	NA	CASSLGASGSSWNTGELFF	TGTGCCAGCAGTTTGGGGGCTAGCGGATCTTCATGGAACACCGGGGAGCTGTTTTTT
TRBJ2-1	TRBV28	NA	16	TRBD2	CASSLSGLAGADEQFF	TGTGCCAGCAGTTTATCGGGACTAGCGGGAGCCGATGAGCAGTTCTTC
TRBJ1-2	TRBV7-2	NA	14	TRBD1	CASSLFTGEFPYTF	TGTGCCAGCAGCTTATTTACAGGGGAGTTCCCCTACACCTTC
TRBJ1-1	TRBV11-3	NA	17	NA	CASSLSSSGGSNTEAFF	TGTGCCAGCAGCTTAAGCTCCTCCGGGGGGTCGAACACTGAAGCTTTCTTT
TRBJ2-5	TRBV5-6	NA	15	NA	CASSLSRTNQETQYF	TGTGCCAGCAGCTTATCCAGGACTAACCAAGAGACCCAGTACTTC
TRBJ2-7	TRBV5-8	few	15	TRBD1	CASSLKPGQIYEQYF	TGTGCCAGCAGCTTAAAACCGGGACAGATCTACGAGCAGTACTTC
TRBJ1-1	TRBV7-9	NA	15	TRBD1	CASSPPGRGHTEAFF	TGTGCCAGCAGCCCCCCCGGCAGGGGGCACACTGAAGCTTTCTTT
TRBJ1-1	TRBV7-3	NA	15	TRBD1	CASSLGRGGNTEAFF	TGTGCCAGCAGCTTAGGCAGGGGGGGAAACACTGAAGCTTTCTTT